Listed below are T cell receptor beta chains from one sample, sequenced in a study of T-cell memory formation after mild COVID-19. One entry per CDR3 protein, called by TCRdb with MiXCR from the 5' RACE reads. This table has 57,000 or so distinct CDR3 sequences, about 10% appearing once. Sequencing was performed on PBMCs or a T cell subset sorted from them (not recorded which). These receptors all stem from a man aged 18 to 30 who had mild COVID-19 (a few samples of this study predate the infection). Cell type and time point are not known. Both conserved end residues are part of each CDR3. Each record gives: clone size, D gene, J gene, V gene, CDR3 DNA, CDR3 protein. A D gene is named only where the DNA matches it firmly. A row's size may be missing; if present it is once, few, many or a size class.

clone_size: NA; d_call: TRBD1; j_call: TRBJ1-5; v_call: TRBV4-3; cdr3_nt: TGCGCCAGCAGCCAAGAGTTCACAGGGGATCAGCCCCAGCATTTT; cdr3_aa: CASSQEFTGDQPQHF
clone_size: few; d_call: TRBD2; j_call: TRBJ2-3; v_call: TRBV4-2; cdr3_nt: TGTGCCAGCAGCCAAGGGACTAGCGGGGCCACAGATACGCAGTATTTT; cdr3_aa: CASSQGTSGATDTQYF
clone_size: NA; d_call: NA; j_call: TRBJ1-2; v_call: TRBV7-2; cdr3_nt: TGTGCCAGCAGCTTAACGGCCAGGGTGCACTATGGCTACACCTTC; cdr3_aa: CASSLTARVHYGYTF
clone_size: few; d_call: NA; j_call: TRBJ1-5; v_call: TRBV12-3/TRBV12-4; cdr3_nt: TGTGCCAGCAGTTTTGACACAGGGAATCAGCATTTT; cdr3_aa: CASSFDTGNQHF
clone_size: NA; d_call: NA; j_call: TRBJ1-2; v_call: TRBV20-1; cdr3_nt: TGCAGTGCTGGATCTCCGGGGAGTAACTATGGCTACACCTTC; cdr3_aa: CSAGSPGSNYGYTF
clone_size: few; d_call: NA; j_call: TRBJ1-1; v_call: TRBV28; cdr3_nt: TGTGCCAGCAGTTTAGCAGGGGCGGGGAACACTGAAGCTTTCTTT; cdr3_aa: CASSLAGAGNTEAFF
clone_size: NA; d_call: TRBD2; j_call: TRBJ2-2; v_call: TRBV4-2; cdr3_nt: TGTGCCAGCAGCCAAGCCGGGGCTAGCGGGGCCCCCGGGGAGCTGTTTTTT; cdr3_aa: CASSQAGASGAPGELFF
clone_size: NA; d_call: TRBD2; j_call: TRBJ2-7; v_call: TRBV6-2/TRBV6-3; cdr3_nt: TGTGCCAGCATTCGCGGGGGGAGCTCCTACGAGCAGTACTTC; cdr3_aa: CASIRGGSSYEQYF
clone_size: few; d_call: NA; j_call: TRBJ1-5; v_call: TRBV4-1; cdr3_nt: TGCGCCAGCAGCCCCCGGGACGTGGAGAATCAGCCCCAGCATTTT; cdr3_aa: CASSPRDVENQPQHF
clone_size: NA; d_call: NA; j_call: TRBJ1-2; v_call: TRBV20-1; cdr3_nt: TGCAGTGCTCCCCTTCCCACAGGGCTACAGGACGAAGGCTACACCTTC; cdr3_aa: CSAPLPTGLQDEGYTF
clone_size: few; d_call: NA; j_call: TRBJ2-5; v_call: TRBV4-2; cdr3_nt: TGTGCCAGCAGCCAATCTAGGCCCTTTGTCGGTTCGGCCCAGTACTTC; cdr3_aa: CASSQSRPFVGSAQYF
clone_size: few; d_call: NA; j_call: TRBJ1-5; v_call: TRBV7-2; cdr3_nt: TGTGCCAGCAGCCAGGGCCACAAAGATCAGCCCCAGCATTTT; cdr3_aa: CASSQGHKDQPQHF
clone_size: few; d_call: TRBD2; j_call: TRBJ2-3; v_call: TRBV29-1; cdr3_nt: TGCAGCGTTGATAAGCGGGGTACCTTTCGATCCACAGATACGCAGTATTTT; cdr3_aa: CSVDKRGTFRSTDTQYF
clone_size: NA; d_call: NA; j_call: TRBJ1-2; v_call: TRBV7-3; cdr3_nt: TGTGCCAGCAGCCTGACCCCCCGGAGTTTGGGCTATGGCTACACCTTC; cdr3_aa: CASSLTPRSLGYGYTF
clone_size: NA; d_call: NA; j_call: TRBJ1-5; v_call: TRBV6-1; cdr3_nt: TGTGCCAGCAGTGAAGGGACAGCTAGCAATCAGCCCCAGCATTTT; cdr3_aa: CASSEGTASNQPQHF
clone_size: many; d_call: TRBD1; j_call: TRBJ2-3; v_call: TRBV5-1; cdr3_nt: TGCGCCAGCAGCCGACAGGGAATAGCGGATACGCAGTATTTT; cdr3_aa: CASSRQGIADTQYF
clone_size: NA; d_call: NA; j_call: TRBJ2-7; v_call: TRBV7-2; cdr3_nt: TGTGCCAGCAGCTTAGCTAGCGGTTACTCCTACGAGCAGTACTTC; cdr3_aa: CASSLASGYSYEQYF
clone_size: NA; d_call: NA; j_call: TRBJ1-4; v_call: TRBV6-5; cdr3_nt: TGTGCCAGCAGTCACGGGACCTCCGCAACTAATGAAAAACTGTTTTTT; cdr3_aa: CASSHGTSATNEKLFF
clone_size: NA; d_call: TRBD2; j_call: TRBJ2-3; v_call: TRBV10-3; cdr3_nt: TGTGCCATCAAAACGGGACTAGCGGTTAGCACAGATACGCAGTATTTT; cdr3_aa: CAIKTGLAVSTDTQYF
clone_size: many; d_call: TRBD2; j_call: TRBJ2-1; v_call: TRBV6-2/TRBV6-3; cdr3_nt: TGTGCCAGCAGTTACCTCGGGCTAGCGGGGGTTCTTTACAATGAGCAGTTCTTC; cdr3_aa: CASSYLGLAGVLYNEQFF
clone_size: NA; d_call: TRBD1; j_call: TRBJ1-3; v_call: TRBV6-5; cdr3_nt: TGTGCCAGCAGTTACTCGGGGGACAGGAGAGCCTCTGGAAACACCATATATTTT; cdr3_aa: CASSYSGDRRASGNTIYF
clone_size: few; d_call: NA; j_call: TRBJ1-2; v_call: TRBV7-3; cdr3_nt: TGTGCCAGCAGCCCACAGACAGACGGATTGAGAACCTTC; cdr3_aa: CASSPQTDGLRTF
clone_size: once; d_call: NA; j_call: TRBJ1-5; v_call: TRBV20-1; cdr3_nt: TGCAGTGCTGAGGGCGGGAATCAGCCCCAGCATTTT; cdr3_aa: CSAEGGNQPQHF